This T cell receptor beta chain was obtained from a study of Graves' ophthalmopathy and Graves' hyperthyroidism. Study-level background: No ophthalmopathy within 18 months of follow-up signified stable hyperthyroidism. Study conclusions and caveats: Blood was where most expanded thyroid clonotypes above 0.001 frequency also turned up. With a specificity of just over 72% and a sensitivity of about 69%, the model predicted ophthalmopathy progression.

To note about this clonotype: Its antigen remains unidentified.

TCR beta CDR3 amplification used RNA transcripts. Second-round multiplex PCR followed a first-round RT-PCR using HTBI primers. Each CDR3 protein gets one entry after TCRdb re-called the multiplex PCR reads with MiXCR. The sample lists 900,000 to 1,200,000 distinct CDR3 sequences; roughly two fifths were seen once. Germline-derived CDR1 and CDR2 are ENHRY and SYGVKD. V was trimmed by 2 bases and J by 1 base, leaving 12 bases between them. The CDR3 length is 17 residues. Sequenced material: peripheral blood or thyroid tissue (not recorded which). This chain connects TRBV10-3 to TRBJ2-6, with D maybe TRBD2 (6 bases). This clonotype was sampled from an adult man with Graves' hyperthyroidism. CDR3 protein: CAISEVPGASGANVLTF. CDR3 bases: TGTGCCATCAGTGAGGTCCCGGGAGCTTCTGGGGCCAACGTCCTGACTTTC.